This T cell receptor beta chain emerged from a study of early stage breast cancer tumors. The V end was cut by 1 base, the J end by 8 bases, with 12 bases between. The CDR3 spans 14 residues. Germline V gene data show CDR1 as MGHDK and CDR2 as SYGVNS. The table came from immunoSEQ multiplex PCR; TCRdb's copy has only in-frame clones and leaves some out. This repertoire shows around 11,000 clones, around 80% found once; its top ten account for roughly 14%. The specimen sequenced was breast tumor tissue. The sequence was collected from a person aged 70 to 85 with breast cancer. V is TRBV25-1 and J is TRBJ1-5; tentatively, D is TRBD1 (5 bases). The CDR3 protein is CASSESRALKPQHF. The CDR3 region has the DNA TGTGCCAGCAGTGAATCCAGGGCTCTGAAGCCCCAGCATTTT. Based on the CDR3 plus reference TRBV25-1 and TRBJ1-5, the full variable domain is EADIYQTPRYLVIGTGKKITLECSQTMGHDKMYWYQQDPGMELHLIHYSYGVNSTEKGDLSSESTVSRIRTEHFPLTLESARPSHTSQYLCASSESRALKPQHFGDGTRLSIL.